This T cell receptor beta chain stems from a study of blood T cell repertoires in COVID-19 (dated by TCRdb to about 2020). Background for the entire study: Samples covering the acute and convalescent phases of COVID-19 were provided by collaborators in the United States, Italy and Spain. The samples were drawn from two sources: the first 160 participants of the ongoing ImmuneRACE study, and 1,200 or so subjects contributed by 6 global collaborators. The repertoires were released in a freely available public database meant as a resource for research on the immune response to SARS-CoV-2. Subjects who had been exposed to COVID-19, were actively infected with it, or had recovered from it provided the deeply sampled blood TCRbeta repertoires that made up the dataset. Where HLA class I and class II types were available, the types were taken from metadata supplied by the sample provider, not from assay-based typing. Sample metadata almost always included a de-identified subject ID, COVID-19 status, age in years and sex. The material from the prospective study consisted of cDNA or gDNA derived from T cells, B-cell-depleted T cells, or PBMCs.

As concerns this clone: Its antigen remains undetermined. Base-call qualities are not available, and no considerably larger clone is one nucleotide away.

Study-wide conclusions, independent of this receptor: How much clinical and demographic metadata was included differed by source and by participant, and the metadata was provided uncurated.

Germline trimming: 5 bases from V, 5 bases from J; junction bases outside gene matches: 7. CDR1 SGHVS and CDR2 FNYEAQ are derived from the germline V gene. Including the terminal cysteine and phenylalanine, the CDR3 comprises 14 residues. Only the CDR3 DNA is retained, 42 bases long and in frame from the first base. TCRbeta CDR3 regions were amplified from genomic DNA by means of the immunoSEQ Assay, a bias-controlled multiplex PCR. The original methods were these. Within the assay, amplification of reference gene primers was used to estimate how many nucleated cells each sample contained. To quantify the absolute abundance of each unique TCRbeta CDR3 rearrangement, sequence reads were collapsed and filtered. For each sample, productive Simpson clonality was calculated as the square root of Simpson's diversity index over productive rearrangements. TCRdb's version of the immuneACCESS table is confined to in-frame rearrangements and falls short of the full clone set. An unresolved V gene accounts for under half of the shortfall where checked; the remainder is of unknown origin. That table gives V, J and clone size, and the DNA gave D and trimming. Here the sample has approximately 200,000 clones; roughly nine tenths occur a single time. The ten largest clones capture about 2.2% of the sample.

In the prospective study, participants were about 18 to 95 years old, resided in 24 geographic areas of the United States, and were enrolled through a virtual design. To assign participants to cohorts, the prospective study relied on clinical history that participants themselves reported in a screening survey and a study questionnaire. In the prospective study, mobile phlebotomists collected whole blood, serum and a nasopharyngeal or oropharyngeal swab from each participant. Over a roughly 2-month period, participants in the prospective study had the option of providing additional blood draws and questionnaires. Blood samples from the prospective study were shipped frozen or at room temperature prior to DNA extraction.

This clonotype originated in a woman in her 40s with acute COVID-19. The chain uses TRBV7-6 and TRBJ2-7; 9 nucleotides in the junction match TRBD1. Material: PBMCs or T cells enriched from blood (not recorded which). CDR3 reads: CASSLTGGNNEQYF. Here is the DNA: TGTGCCAGCAGCCTCACAGGGGGCAACAACGAGCAGTACTTC.